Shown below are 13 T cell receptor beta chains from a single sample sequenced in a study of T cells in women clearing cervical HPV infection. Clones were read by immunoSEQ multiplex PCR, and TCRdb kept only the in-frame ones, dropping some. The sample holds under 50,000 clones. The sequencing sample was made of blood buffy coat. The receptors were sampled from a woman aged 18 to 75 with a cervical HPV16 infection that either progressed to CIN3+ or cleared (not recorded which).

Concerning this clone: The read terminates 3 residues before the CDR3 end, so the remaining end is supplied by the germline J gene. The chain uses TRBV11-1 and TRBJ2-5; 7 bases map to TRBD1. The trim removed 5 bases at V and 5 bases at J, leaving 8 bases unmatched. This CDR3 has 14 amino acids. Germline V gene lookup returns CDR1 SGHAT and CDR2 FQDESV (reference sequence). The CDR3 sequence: CASSPDRVVETQYF. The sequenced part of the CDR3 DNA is TGTGCCAGCAGCCCAGACAGGGTTGTGGAGACC. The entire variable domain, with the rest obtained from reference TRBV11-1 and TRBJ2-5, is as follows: EAEVAQSPRYKITEKSQAVAFWCDPISGHATLYWYRQILGQGPELLVQFQDESVVDDSQLPKDRFSAERLKGVDSTLKIQPAELGDSAMYLCASSPDRVVETQYFGPGTRLLVL.

The CDR3 bases that were read are TGTGCCAGCAGTTACAGGGACGGGAACACCGGGGAG. Amino acid sequence: CASSYRDGNTGE. The entire CDR3 sequence reads CASSYRDGNTGELFF. The rearrangement links TRBV11-2 to TRBJ2-2; possibly TRBD1 for D (6 bases). The read ends 3 residues shy of where the CDR3 ends; the end is completed using the germline J gene. The CDR3 length is 15 residues. CDR1 SGHAT and CDR2 FQNNGV come from the germline V gene. The germline V and J ends were trimmed by 6 bases and 1 base, with 12 bases remaining between them.

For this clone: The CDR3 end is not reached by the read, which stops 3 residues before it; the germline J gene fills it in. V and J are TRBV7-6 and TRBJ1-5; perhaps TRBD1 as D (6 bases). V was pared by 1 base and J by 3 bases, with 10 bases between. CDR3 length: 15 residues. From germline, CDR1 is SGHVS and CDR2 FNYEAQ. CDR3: CASSLVAGDNQPQHF. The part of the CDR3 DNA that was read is TGTGCCAGCAGCTTAGTGGCAGGGGACAATCAGCCC.

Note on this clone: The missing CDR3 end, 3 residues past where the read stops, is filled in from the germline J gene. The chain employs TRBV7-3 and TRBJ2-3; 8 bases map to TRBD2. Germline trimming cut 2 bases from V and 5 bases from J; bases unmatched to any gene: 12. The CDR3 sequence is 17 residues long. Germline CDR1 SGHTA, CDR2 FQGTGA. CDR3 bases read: TGTGCCAGCAGCTTATTCTCCCCGGGGGGGGTTGGAGATACG. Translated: CASSLFSPGGVGDT. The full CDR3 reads CASSLFSPGGVGDTQYF.

Partial CDR3 DNA: TGTGCCAGCAGCTTAGTGATGGCAGGGGGTGGCTCACCC. It translates to CASSLVMAGGGSP. The full-length CDR3 reads as CASSLVMAGGGSPLHF. The chain links TRBV7-6 to TRBJ1-6, with TRBD1 matching over 7 bases. The read halts 3 residues ahead of the CDR3 end, with the missing end drawn from the germline J gene. CDR3 length equals 16 residues. Germline V CDR1 and CDR2: SGHVS, FNYEAQ. V lost 1 base, J lost 10 bases, and 10 bases stayed unmatched.

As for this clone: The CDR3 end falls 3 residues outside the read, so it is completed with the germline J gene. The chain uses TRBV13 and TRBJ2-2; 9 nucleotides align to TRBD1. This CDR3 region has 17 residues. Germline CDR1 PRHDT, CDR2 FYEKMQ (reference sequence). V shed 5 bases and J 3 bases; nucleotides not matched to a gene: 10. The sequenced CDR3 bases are TGTGCCAGCAGCCGTACTCCGGGACAGGGCTACACCGGGGAG. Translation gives CASSRTPGQGYTGE. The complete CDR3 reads CASSRTPGQGYTGELFF. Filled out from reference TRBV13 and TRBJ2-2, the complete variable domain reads AAGVIQSPRHLIKEKRETATLKCYPIPRHDTVYWYQQGPGQDPQFLISFYEKMQSDKGSIPDRFSAQQFSDYHSELNMSSLELGDSALYFCASSRTPGQGYTGELFFGEGSRLTVL.

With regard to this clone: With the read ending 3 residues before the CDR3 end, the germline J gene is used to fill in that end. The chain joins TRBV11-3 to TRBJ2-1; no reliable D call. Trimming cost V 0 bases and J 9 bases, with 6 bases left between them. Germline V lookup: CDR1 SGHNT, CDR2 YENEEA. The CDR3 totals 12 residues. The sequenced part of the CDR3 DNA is TGTGCCAGCAGCTTAGATGCGGCTGAG. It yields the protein CASSLDAAE. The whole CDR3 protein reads CASSLDAAEQFF. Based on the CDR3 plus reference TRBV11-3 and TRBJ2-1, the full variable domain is EAGVVQSPRYKIIEKKQPVAFWCNPISGHNTLYWYLQNLGQGPELLIRYENEEAVDDSQLPKDRFSAERLKGVDSTLKIQPAELGDSAVYLCASSLDAAEQFFGPGTRLTVL.

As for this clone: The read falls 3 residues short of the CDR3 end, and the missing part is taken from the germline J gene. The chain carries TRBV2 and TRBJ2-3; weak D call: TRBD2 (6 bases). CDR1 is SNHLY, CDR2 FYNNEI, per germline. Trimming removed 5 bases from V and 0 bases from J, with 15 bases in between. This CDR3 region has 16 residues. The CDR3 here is CASSKRLASSTDTQYF. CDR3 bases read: TGTGCCAGCAGTAAGCGTCTAGCGAGTAGCACAGATACG.

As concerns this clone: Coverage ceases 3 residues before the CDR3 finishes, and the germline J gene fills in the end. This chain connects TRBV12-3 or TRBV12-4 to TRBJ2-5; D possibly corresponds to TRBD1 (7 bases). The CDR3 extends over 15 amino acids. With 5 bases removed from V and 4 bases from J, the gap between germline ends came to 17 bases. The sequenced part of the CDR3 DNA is TGTGCCAGCAGTCGACAGGGAGGTATGGTAGAGACC. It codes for CASSRQGGMVET. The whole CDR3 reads CASSRQGGMVETQYF.

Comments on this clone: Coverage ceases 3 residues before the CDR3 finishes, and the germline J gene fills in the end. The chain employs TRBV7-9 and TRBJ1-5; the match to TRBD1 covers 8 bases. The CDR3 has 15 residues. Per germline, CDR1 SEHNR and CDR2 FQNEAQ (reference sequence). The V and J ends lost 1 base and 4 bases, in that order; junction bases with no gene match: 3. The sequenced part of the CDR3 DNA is TGTGCCAGCAGCTTAGGGGGACAGGTTAATCAGCCC. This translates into CASSLGGQVNQP. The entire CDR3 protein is CASSLGGQVNQPQHF.

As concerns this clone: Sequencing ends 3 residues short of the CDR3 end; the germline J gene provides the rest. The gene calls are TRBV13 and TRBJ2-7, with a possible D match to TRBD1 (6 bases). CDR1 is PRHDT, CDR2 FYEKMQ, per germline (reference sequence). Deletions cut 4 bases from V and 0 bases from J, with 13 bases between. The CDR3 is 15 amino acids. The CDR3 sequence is CASSSRQARSYEQYF. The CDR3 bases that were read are TGTGCCAGCAGCTCTCGACAGGCCCGCTCCTACGAG. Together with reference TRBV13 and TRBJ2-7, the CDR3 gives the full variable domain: AAGVIQSPRHLIKEKRETATLKCYPIPRHDTVYWYQQGPGQDPQFLISFYEKMQSDKGSIPDRFSAQQFSDYHSELNMSSLELGDSALYFCASSSRQARSYEQYFGPGTRLTVT.

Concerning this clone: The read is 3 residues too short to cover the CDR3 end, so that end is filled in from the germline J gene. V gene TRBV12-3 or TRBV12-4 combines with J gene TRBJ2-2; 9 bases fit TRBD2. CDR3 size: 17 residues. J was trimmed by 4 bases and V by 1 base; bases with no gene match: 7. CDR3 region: CASSLVAGGRSTGELFF. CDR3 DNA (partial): TGTGCCAGCAGTTTAGTGGCGGGGGGGCGTAGCACCGGGGAG.

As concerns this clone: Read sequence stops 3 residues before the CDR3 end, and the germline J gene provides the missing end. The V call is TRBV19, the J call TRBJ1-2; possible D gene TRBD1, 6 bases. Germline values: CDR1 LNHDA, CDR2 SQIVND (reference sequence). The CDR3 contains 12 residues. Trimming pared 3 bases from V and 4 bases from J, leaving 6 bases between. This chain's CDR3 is CASSMDSYGYTF. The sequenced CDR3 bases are TGTGCCAGTAGTATGGACAGCTATGGC.